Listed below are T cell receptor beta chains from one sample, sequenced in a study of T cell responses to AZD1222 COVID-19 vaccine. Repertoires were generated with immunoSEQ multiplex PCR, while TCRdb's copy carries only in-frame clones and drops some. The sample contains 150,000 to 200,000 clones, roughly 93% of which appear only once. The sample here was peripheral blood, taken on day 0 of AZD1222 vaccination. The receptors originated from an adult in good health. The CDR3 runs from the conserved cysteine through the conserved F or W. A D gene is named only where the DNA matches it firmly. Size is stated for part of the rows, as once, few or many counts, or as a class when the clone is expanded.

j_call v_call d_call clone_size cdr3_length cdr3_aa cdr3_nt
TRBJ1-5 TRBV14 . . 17 CASSQDSSSYCNQPQHF TGTGCCAGCAGCCAAGACAGTAGCAGTTACTGCAATCAGCCCCAGCATTTT
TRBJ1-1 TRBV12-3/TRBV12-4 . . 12 CASRVGETEAFF TGTGCCAGCAGGGTAGGGGAGACTGAAGCTTTCTTT
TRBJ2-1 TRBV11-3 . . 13 CASSFTPWGEQFF TGTGCCAGCAGCTTCACCCCGTGGGGTGAGCAGTTCTTC
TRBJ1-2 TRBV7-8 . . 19 CASSLDAKPRPGVTGGYTF TGTGCCAGCAGCTTAGATGCAAAACCCCGTCCGGGCGTGACGGGCGGCTACACCTTC
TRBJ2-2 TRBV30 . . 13 CAWSRGTAGELFF TGTGCCTGGAGTAGGGGGACGGCCGGGGAGCTGTTTTTT
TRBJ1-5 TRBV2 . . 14 CASSDRGRQQPQHF TGTGCCAGCAGTGACCGGGGGCGCCAGCAGCCCCAGCATTTT
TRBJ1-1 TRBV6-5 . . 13 CASANRANTEAFF TGTGCCAGCGCAAACCGAGCGAACACTGAAGCTTTCTTT
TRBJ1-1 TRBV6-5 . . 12 CASTTGNTEAFF TGTGCCAGCACGACAGGGAACACTGAAGCTTTCTTT
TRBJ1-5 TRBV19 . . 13 CASSTDLDQPQHF TGTGCCAGTAGTACGGACCTGGACCAGCCCCAGCATTTT
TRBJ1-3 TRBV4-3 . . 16 CASSQDRRGWGNTIYF TGCGCCAGCAGCCAAGATAGAAGGGGCTGGGGAAACACCATATATTTT
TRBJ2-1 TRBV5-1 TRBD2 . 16 CASSFTSGGAGNEQFF TGCGCCAGCAGCTTTACTAGCGGGGGGGCAGGCAATGAGCAGTTCTTC
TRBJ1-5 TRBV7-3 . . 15 CASSLPRQRNQPQHF TGTGCCAGCAGCTTACCCCGACAGAGGAATCAGCCCCAGCATTTT
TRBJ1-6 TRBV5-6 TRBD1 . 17 CASRGAAGGSYNSPLHF TGTGCCAGCAGAGGGGCCGCAGGGGGCTCCTATAATTCACCCCTCCACTTT
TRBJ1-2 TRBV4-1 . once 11 CASSIEGGYTF TGCGCCAGCAGCATCGAAGGTGGCTACACCTTC
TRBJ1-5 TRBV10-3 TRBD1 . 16 CAISESMTGTRQPQHF TGTGCCATCAGTGAGTCAATGACAGGGACCCGTCAGCCCCAGCATTTT
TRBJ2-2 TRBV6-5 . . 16 CASSYVPGANTGELFF TGTGCCAGCAGTTACGTGCCGGGGGCGAACACCGGGGAGCTGTTTTTT
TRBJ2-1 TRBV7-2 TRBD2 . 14 CASSLSGGAPEQFF TGTGCCAGCAGCTTAAGCGGGGGGGCCCCGGAGCAGTTCTTC
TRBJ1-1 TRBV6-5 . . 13 CASSRNWNTEAFF TGTGCCAGCAGTAGGAACTGGAACACTGAAGCTTTCTTT
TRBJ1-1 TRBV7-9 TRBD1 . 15 CASSPRTGMNTEAFF TGTGCCAGCAGCCCGCGGACAGGGATGAACACTGAAGCTTTCTTT
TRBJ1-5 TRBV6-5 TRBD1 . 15 CASRRQGAGNQPQHF TGTGCCAGCAGACGACAGGGGGCAGGCAATCAGCCCCAGCATTTT
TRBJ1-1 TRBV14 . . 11 CASSQFSEAFF TGTGCCAGCAGCCAATTCTCTGAAGCTTTCTTT
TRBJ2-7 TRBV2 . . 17 CASSFPTRGAGDYEQYF TGTGCCAGCAGTTTTCCTACCAGGGGCGCCGGCGACTACGAGCAGTACTTC
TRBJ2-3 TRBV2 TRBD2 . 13 CASIRSREGGQYF TGTGCCAGCATCCGGAGCCGGGAGGGGGGGCAGTATTTT
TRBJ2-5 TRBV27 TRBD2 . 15 CASSGLAGGKETQYF TGTGCCAGCAGTGGACTAGCGGGGGGGAAAGAGACCCAGTACTTC
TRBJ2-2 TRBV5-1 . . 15 CASSPRVGNTGELFF TGCGCCAGCAGCCCCCGGGTGGGAAACACCGGGGAGCTGTTTTTT
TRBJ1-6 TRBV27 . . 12 CASSPWGSPLHF TGTGCCAGCAGTCCGTGGGGTTCACCCCTCCACTTT
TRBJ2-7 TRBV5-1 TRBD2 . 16 CASSPGLAGGTSEQYF TGCGCCAGCAGCCCGGGACTAGCGGGGGGCACTTCCGAGCAGTACTTC
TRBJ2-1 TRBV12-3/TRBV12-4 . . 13 CASSLAREGEQFF TGTGCCAGCAGTTTAGCGAGGGAAGGTGAGCAGTTCTTC
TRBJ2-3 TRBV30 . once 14 CAWKPGHSTDTQYF TGTGCCTGGAAGCCAGGACATAGCACAGATACGCAGTATTTT
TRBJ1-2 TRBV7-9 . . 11 CASSLAEGYTF TGTGCCAGCAGCTTAGCAGAAGGCTACACCTTC
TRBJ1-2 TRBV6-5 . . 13 CASSYSGGSGYTF TGTGCCAGCAGTTACTCGGGTGGCTCTGGCTACACCTTC
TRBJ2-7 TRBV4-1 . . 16 CASSQSFGGRSYEQYF TGCGCCAGCAGCCAATCGTTCGGGGGGCGATCCTACGAGCAGTACTTC
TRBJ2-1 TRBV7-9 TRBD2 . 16 CASSLGNSGGPNEQFF TGTGCCAGCAGCTTAGGAAATAGCGGGGGGCCCAATGAGCAGTTCTTC
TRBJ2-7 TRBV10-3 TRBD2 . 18 CAISEGTWSGGTEYEQYF TGTGCCATCAGTGAGGGGACTTGGAGCGGGGGGACGGAGTACGAGCAGTACTTC
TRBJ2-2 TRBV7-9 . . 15 CASTLVSSNTGELFF TGTGCCAGCACCCTCGTTTCCTCGAACACCGGGGAGCTGTTTTTT
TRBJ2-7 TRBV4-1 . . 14 CASSHDRFAYEQYF TGCGCCAGCAGCCACGACAGGTTTGCCTACGAGCAGTACTTC
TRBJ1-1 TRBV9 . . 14 CASSVDPAGTEAFF TGTGCCAGCAGCGTAGACCCTGCGGGTACTGAAGCTTTCTTT
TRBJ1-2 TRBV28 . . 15 CASRTSGGRNYGYTF TGTGCCAGCAGAACAAGTGGTGGAAGAAACTATGGCTACACCTTC
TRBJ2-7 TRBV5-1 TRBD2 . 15 CASSFFSGGQYEQYF TGCGCCAGCAGCTTTTTTAGCGGGGGGCAATACGAGCAGTACTTC
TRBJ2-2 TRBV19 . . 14 CASGRRLGGGELFF TGTGCCTCGGGACGTAGGCTAGGAGGCGGGGAGCTGTTTTTT
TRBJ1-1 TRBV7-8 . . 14 CASSLRESWTEAFF TGTGCCAGCAGCCTCCGGGAGAGCTGGACAGAAGCTTTCTTT
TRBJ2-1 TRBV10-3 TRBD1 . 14 CAIGYTGTGGTQFF TGTGCCATTGGGTACACCGGGACAGGGGGCACGCAGTTCTTC
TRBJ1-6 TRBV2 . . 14 CASSDEGLRSPLHF TGTGCCAGCAGTGACGAAGGGCTTCGATCACCCCTCCACTTT
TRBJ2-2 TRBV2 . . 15 CASRLQGEGTGELFF TGTGCCAGCAGATTACAGGGGGAGGGCACCGGGGAGCTGTTTTTT
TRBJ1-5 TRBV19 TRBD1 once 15 CASSQLGQSNQPQHF TGTGCCAGTAGTCAATTGGGACAGAGCAATCAGCCCCAGCATTTT
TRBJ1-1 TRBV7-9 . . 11 CASSLDDEAFF TGTGCCAGCAGCTTAGATGATGAAGCTTTCTTT
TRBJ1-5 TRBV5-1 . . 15 CASSLAGNSNQPQHF TGCGCCAGCAGCTTGGCCGGGAATAGCAATCAGCCCCAGCATTTT
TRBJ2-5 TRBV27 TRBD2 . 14 CASSPASGGRPQYF TGTGCCAGCAGTCCAGCGAGCGGGGGGAGGCCCCAGTACTTC
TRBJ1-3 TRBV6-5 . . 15 CASSYSRDSGNTIYF TGTGCCAGCAGTTACTCGAGGGACTCTGGAAACACCATATATTTT
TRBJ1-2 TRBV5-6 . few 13 CASKDGRDYGYTF TGTGCCAGCAAGGACGGTAGAGACTATGGCTACACCTTC
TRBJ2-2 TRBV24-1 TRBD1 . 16 CATSDPRQGVSGELFF TGTGCCACCAGTGATCCTCGACAGGGTGTATCGGGGGAGCTGTTTTTT
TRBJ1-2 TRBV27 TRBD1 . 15 CASSDRDRDVGGYTF TGTGCCAGCAGTGACCGGGACAGGGACGTGGGTGGCTACACCTTC
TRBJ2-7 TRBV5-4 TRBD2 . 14 CASSPGLDSYEQYF TGTGCCAGCAGCCCCGGACTAGACTCCTACGAGCAGTACTTC
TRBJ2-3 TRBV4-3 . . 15 CASSQGQTSTDTQYF TGCGCCAGCAGCCAAGGGCAGACTAGCACAGATACGCAGTATTTT
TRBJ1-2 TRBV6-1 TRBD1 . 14 CASSDGTVLNGYTF TGTGCCAGCAGTGACGGGACAGTCTTAAATGGCTACACCTTC
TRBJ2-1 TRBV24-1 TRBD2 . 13 CATGGGTYNEQFF TGTGCCACCGGGGGGGGGACCTACAATGAGCAGTTCTTC
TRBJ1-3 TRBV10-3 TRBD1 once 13 CAIGDSSGNTIYF TGTGCCATTGGGGACAGCTCTGGAAACACCATATATTTT
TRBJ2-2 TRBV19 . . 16 CASEQHQGTNTGELFF TGTGCCAGCGAACAACACCAGGGCACGAACACCGGGGAGCTGTTTTTT
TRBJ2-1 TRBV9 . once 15 CASSVDGGPYNEQFF TGTGCCAGCAGCGTAGATGGGGGGCCGTACAATGAGCAGTTCTTC